Below, one TCR beta chain is given with its context. These data originate in a study of blood T cell repertoires in COVID-19. Study at large: COVID-19 samples from acute and convalescent phases originated in the United States, Italy and Spain.

Profiling relied on immunoSEQ multiplex PCR, and the TCRdb table lists in-frame clones only, not all of them. The sample gives fewer than 450,000 clones, 87% of which show up once; about 6% is in the top ten. Per germline, CDR1 SGHRS and CDR2 YFSETQ. The CDR3 length is 16 residues. Trimming shortened V by 0 bases and J by 0 bases, and 12 bases separated the two germline ends. The source material was peripheral blood. The J gene is TRBJ2-5, the V gene TRBV5-1; no clear D gene. The TCR sequence derives from a woman in her forties or fifties with COVID-19, enrolled during active disease. Here the CDR3 reads CASSLGQAFDQETQYF. DNA of the CDR3: TGCGCCAGCAGCTTGGGGCAGGCGTTCGACCAAGAGACCCAGTACTTC.